The sequence of this T cell receptor (beta chain) was determined in a study of cytomegalovirus exposure and HLA in healthy donors. Study-level points and caveats: In an earlier analysis, about 90% or about 30%: the productive usage of most TCR beta V segments. Cytomegalovirus association was assigned to 150 to 200 TCR beta chains. DRB1 had the most TCR associations and HLA-C the fewest, a later analysis found, with rates varying by HLA locus. When analyzed later, a missense DCLRE1C variant was found to be linked to TCR beta V- and J-gene trimming.

V shed 5 bases and J shed 1 base, with 8 bases lying between them. Per the germline V gene, CDR1 is MNHNS and CDR2 is SASEGT. The CDR3 has 13 amino acids. Amplification used 60 Vbeta primers and 13 Jbeta primers. TCRdb keeps only in-frame clones here, not all; method: immunoSEQ multiplex PCR. The sample shows 220,000 or so clones, about 70% of them seen only once. To note about this clone: Its target is not known.

Sequencing used PBMCs. This receptor was identified in a woman aged 30 to 39 in good health and CMV-seronegative. The rearrangement joins TRBV6-1 to TRBJ1-1, with unresolved D. In DNA form, the CDR3 reads TGTGCCAGCAGTTTGTCAGAGAACACTGAAGCTTTCTTT. It yields the protein CASSLSENTEAFF.